A selection of T cell receptor beta chains follows, all from one sample in a study of molecular identifiers for immune sequencing clone quantification. In TCRdb, the PCR reads were re-called with MiXCR into one record per CDR3 protein. The sample yields 400,000 to 600,000 distinct CDR3 sequences, 20% to 25% seen once. The sample consisted of naive CD8+ T cells from blood, with Jurkat cell RNA spiked in. The receptors derive from a human donor in good health. Some libraries in this study had Jurkat cell RNA spiked in. Both conserved end residues are part of each CDR3. A D gene is named only where the DNA matches it firmly. Clone size is shown for a subset of rows, as once, few, many or a class of expanded clone.

TGTGCCAGCAGTTTATTGTCCAGACAAGAGACCCAGTACTTC	CASSLLSRQETQYF	-	TRBV27	TRBJ2-5	-
TGTGCCAGCAGCCCTCCGGGGGCGGCGGCCTCCTACAATGAGCAGTTCTTC	CASSPPGAAASYNEQFF	-	TRBV2	TRBJ2-1	many
TGTGCCAGCAGTAAAGTCGGGGTAGCGGGGGTGAACAATGAGCAGTTCTTC	CASSKVGVAGVNNEQFF	TRBD2	TRBV27	TRBJ2-1	few
TGTGCCAGCAGTCCCGGGACAGCAAGGTACCAAGAGACCCAGTACTTC	CASSPGTARYQETQYF	TRBD1	TRBV6-2/TRBV6-3	TRBJ2-5	many
TGTGCCAGCAGCCAACTCCGGAGTTGGGAAGAGACCCAGTACTTC	CASSQLRSWEETQYF	-	TRBV3-1	TRBJ2-5	-
TGCGCCATCAGCCTGACTAGCGGGGGATTCTACGAGCAGTACTTC	CAISLTSGGFYEQYF	TRBD2	TRBV10-3	TRBJ2-7	-
TGTGCCAGCAGCTTACTGGACAGCTATAATTCACCCCTCCACTTT	CASSLLDSYNSPLHF	-	TRBV7-9	TRBJ1-6	-
TGCGCCAGCAGCCAGAGCGCCGGGACAGGGGTCTCCTACAATGAGCAGTTCTTC	CASSQSAGTGVSYNEQFF	TRBD1	TRBV4-1	TRBJ2-1	-
TGTGCCAGCAGCTTAGTAGGGACAGGAAATTACGAGCAGTACTTC	CASSLVGTGNYEQYF	TRBD1	TRBV7-2	TRBJ2-7	many
TGTGCCAGCACCGCGGGACAGCCCCCAACTAATGAAAAACTGTTTTTT	CASTAGQPPTNEKLFF	TRBD1	TRBV6-1	TRBJ1-4	-
TGTGCCAGCAGCTTCTCGGGACAGGGTAATCAGCCCCAGCATTTT	CASSFSGQGNQPQHF	TRBD1	TRBV12-3/TRBV12-4	TRBJ1-5	-
TGCGCCAGCAGCCAAGATCGGGGCAGATACTACGAGCAGTACTTC	CASSQDRGRYYEQYF	-	TRBV4-3	TRBJ2-7	many
TGTGCCTGGAGTGTACACGGGAACACTGAAGCTTTCTTT	CAWSVHGNTEAFF	-	TRBV30	TRBJ1-1	many
TGTGCCAGCAGTCCCTCGAGAGGCTCTGGGGCCAACGTCCTGACTTTC	CASSPSRGSGANVLTF	-	TRBV7-2	TRBJ2-6	many
TGCGCCAGCAGCCAACAGGGTTGGACAGATACGCAGTATTTT	CASSQQGWTDTQYF	-	TRBV4-3	TRBJ2-3	many
TGCGCCAGCAGCGGCGAAAGGGGGAGAGGAGAGACCCAGTACTTC	CASSGERGRGETQYF	-	TRBV5-1	TRBJ2-5	many
TGTGCCAGCAGCTTGCTGAGACCGTCGGGAGAGCAGTACTTC	CASSLLRPSGEQYF	-	TRBV5-3	TRBJ2-7	-
TGCGCCAGCAGCCAAGATGGAGCACAGGGGTATAATTCACCCCTCCACTTT	CASSQDGAQGYNSPLHF	TRBD1	TRBV4-3	TRBJ1-6	few
TGCAGTGCGAGGGACAGGGATAACTATGGCTACACCTTC	CSARDRDNYGYTF	TRBD1	TRBV20-1	TRBJ1-2	few
TGCAGTGCTAGAGAACCACGTCCAGACGGCTACGAGCAGTACTTC	CSAREPRPDGYEQYF	-	TRBV20-1	TRBJ2-7	few
TGTGCCAGCATGGGGGGTGAGGGCTTCAATGAGCAGTTCTTC	CASMGGEGFNEQFF	-	TRBV2	TRBJ2-1	-
TGTGCCAGCAAAGAGACAGGGTCTGGGGCCAACGTCCTGACTTTC	CASKETGSGANVLTF	TRBD1	TRBV2	TRBJ2-6	many
TGTGCCAGCAGCTTGGGGGCGGGAACGAGGGGCTACACCTTC	CASSLGAGTRGYTF	-	TRBV5-4	TRBJ1-2	-
TGCGCCAGCAGTACCTCTTCGGATACGCAGTATTTT	CASSTSSDTQYF	-	TRBV10-1	TRBJ2-3	many